This T cell receptor (beta chain) was sequenced during a study of T-cell memory formation after mild COVID-19. This clonotype came up a few times. TCR alpha and TCR beta cDNA libraries carrying sample barcodes and UMIs were produced by 5'RACE using constant-segment primers. TCRdb fed the 5' RACE reads into MiXCR, producing one record per CDR3 protein. The sample carries under 300,000 distinct CDR3 sequences, around 15% recorded once. CDR3 length equals 14 residues. Trimming left V 8 bases short and J 2 bases short, with 18 bases between. CDR1 and CDR2 from the germline V gene are SQVTM and ANQGSEA. V gene TRBV29-1 combines with J gene TRBJ2-5; D not certain. The TCR was taken from a man aged 18 to 29 who had mild COVID-19 (a few samples of this study predate the infection). Cell type and time point are not known. Sequenced input: PBMCs or a T cell subset sorted from them (not recorded which). CDR3 DNA sequence: TGCAGCTTCAGCCTTTGGACGCAACAAGAGACCCAGTACTTC. This gives the protein CSFSLWTQQETQYF.